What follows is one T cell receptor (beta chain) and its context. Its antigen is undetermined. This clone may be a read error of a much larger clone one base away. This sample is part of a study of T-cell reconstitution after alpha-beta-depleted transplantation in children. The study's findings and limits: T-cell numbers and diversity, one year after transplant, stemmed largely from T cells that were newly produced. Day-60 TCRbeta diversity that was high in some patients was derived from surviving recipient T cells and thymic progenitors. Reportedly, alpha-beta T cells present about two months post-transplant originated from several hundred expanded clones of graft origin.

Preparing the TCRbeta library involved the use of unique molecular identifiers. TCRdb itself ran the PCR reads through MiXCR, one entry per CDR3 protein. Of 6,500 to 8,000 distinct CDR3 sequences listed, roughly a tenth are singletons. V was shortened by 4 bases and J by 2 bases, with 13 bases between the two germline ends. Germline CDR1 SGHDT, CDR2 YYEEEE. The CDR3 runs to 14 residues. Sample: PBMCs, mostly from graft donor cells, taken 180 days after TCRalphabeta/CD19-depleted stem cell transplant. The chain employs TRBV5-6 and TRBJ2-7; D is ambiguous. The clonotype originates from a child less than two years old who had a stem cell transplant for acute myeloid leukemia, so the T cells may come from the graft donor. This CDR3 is CASSLGPTPYEQYF. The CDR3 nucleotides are TGTGCCAGCAGCCTCGGGCCAACCCCCTACGAGCAGTACTTC.